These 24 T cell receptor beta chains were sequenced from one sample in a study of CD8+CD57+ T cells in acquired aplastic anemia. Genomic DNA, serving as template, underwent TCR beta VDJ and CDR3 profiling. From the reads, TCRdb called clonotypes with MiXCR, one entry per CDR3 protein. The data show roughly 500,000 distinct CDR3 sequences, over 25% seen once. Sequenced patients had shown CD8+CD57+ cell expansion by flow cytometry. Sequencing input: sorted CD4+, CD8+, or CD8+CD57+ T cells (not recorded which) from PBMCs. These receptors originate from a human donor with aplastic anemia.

The CDR3 sequence: CASSENMNTEAFF. DNA for the CDR3: TGTGCCAGTTCAGAAAACATGAACACTGAAGCTTTCTTT. This rearrangement joins TRBV6-1 to TRBJ1-1; D unclear. The CDR3 totals 13 residues. Germline V gene lookup returns CDR1 MNHNS and CDR2 SASEGT. The V end was cut by 9 bases, the J end by 0 bases, with 11 bases between.

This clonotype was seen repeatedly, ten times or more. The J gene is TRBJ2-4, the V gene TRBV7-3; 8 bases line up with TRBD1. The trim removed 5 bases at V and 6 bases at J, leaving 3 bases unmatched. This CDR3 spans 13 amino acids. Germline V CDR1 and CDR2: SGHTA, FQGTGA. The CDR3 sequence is CASSVQGGNIQYF. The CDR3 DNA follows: TGTGCCAGCAGCGTACAGGGGGGAAACATTCAGTACTTC.

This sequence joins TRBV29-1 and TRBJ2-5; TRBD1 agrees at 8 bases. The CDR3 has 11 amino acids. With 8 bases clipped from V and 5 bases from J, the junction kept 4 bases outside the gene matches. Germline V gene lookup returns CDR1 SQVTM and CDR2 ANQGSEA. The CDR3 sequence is CSRDRRETQYF. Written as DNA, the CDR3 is TGCAGCCGGGACAGGAGGGAGACCCAGTACTTC.

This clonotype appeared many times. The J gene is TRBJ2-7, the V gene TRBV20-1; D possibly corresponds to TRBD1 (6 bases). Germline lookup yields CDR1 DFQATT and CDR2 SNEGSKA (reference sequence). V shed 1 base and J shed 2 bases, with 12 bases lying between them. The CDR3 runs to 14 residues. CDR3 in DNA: TGCAGTGCTAGAGTTGGACAGACTACCTACGAGCAGTACTTC. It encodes CSARVGQTTYEQYF.

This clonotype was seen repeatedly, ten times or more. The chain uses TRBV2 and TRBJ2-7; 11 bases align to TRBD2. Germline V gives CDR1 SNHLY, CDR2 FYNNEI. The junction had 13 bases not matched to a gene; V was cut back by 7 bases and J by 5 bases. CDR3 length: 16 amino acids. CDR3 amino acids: CASNFLAGGLRDEQYF. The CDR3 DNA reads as TGTGCCAGCAATTTTTTAGCGGGGGGGCTGAGGGACGAGCAGTACTTC.

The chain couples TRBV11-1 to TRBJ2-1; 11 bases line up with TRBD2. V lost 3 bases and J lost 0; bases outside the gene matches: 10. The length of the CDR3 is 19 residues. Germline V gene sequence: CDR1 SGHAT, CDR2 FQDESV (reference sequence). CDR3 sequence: CASSFSVTSGGHSYNEQFF. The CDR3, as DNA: TGTGCCAGCAGCTTCTCCGTCACTAGCGGGGGCCACTCCTACAATGAGCAGTTCTTC.

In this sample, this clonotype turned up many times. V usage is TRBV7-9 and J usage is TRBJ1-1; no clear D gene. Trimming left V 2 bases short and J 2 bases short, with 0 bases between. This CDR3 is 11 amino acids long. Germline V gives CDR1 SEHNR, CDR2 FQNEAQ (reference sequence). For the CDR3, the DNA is TGTGCCAGCAGCTTAAACACTGAAGCTTTCTTT. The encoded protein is CASSLNTEAFF.

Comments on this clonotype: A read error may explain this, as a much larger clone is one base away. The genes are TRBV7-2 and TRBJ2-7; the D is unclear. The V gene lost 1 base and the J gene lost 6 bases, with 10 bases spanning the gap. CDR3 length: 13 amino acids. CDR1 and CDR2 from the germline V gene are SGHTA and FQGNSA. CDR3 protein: CASSLEMLSEQYF. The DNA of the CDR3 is TGTGCCAGCAGCTTAGAGATGCTTTCCGAGCAGTACTTC. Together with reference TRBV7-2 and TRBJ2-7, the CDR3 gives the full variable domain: GAGVSQSPSNKVTEKGKDVELRCDPISGHTALYWYRQSLGQGLEFLIYFQGNSAPDKSGLPSDRFSAERTGGSVSTLTIQRTQQEDSAVYLCASSLEMLSEQYFGPGTRLTVT.

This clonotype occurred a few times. CDR3 protein: CASSSGTSGTSTDTQYF. CDR3 bases: TGTGCCAGCAGTTCCGGGACTAGCGGGACTAGCACAGATACGCAGTATTTT. The chain employs TRBV2 and TRBJ2-3; 13 bases agree with TRBD2. Germline V CDR1 and CDR2: SNHLY, FYNNEI. CDR3 size: 17 residues. The trim removed 5 bases at V and 0 bases at J, leaving 5 bases unmatched.

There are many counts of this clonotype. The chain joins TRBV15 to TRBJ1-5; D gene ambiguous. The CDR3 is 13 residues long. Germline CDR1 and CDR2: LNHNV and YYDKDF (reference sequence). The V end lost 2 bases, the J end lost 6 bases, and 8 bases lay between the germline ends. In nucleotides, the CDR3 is TGTGCCACCAGCAGAAGAGGGCGTCAGCCCCAGCATTTT. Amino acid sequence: CATSRRGRQPQHF.

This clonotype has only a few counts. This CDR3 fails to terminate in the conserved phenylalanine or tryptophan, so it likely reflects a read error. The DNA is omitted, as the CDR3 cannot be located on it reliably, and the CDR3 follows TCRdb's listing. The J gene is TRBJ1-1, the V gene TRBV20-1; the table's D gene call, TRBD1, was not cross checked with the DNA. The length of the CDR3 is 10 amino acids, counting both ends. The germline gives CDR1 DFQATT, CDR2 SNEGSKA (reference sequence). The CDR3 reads CSARDGGHTL.

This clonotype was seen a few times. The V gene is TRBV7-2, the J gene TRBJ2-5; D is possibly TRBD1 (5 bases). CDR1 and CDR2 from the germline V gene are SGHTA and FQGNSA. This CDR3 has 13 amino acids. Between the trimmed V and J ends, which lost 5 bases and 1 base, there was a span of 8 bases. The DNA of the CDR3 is TGTGCCAGCAGCCCCAGGGTCCAAGAGACCCAGTACTTC. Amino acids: CASSPRVQETQYF.

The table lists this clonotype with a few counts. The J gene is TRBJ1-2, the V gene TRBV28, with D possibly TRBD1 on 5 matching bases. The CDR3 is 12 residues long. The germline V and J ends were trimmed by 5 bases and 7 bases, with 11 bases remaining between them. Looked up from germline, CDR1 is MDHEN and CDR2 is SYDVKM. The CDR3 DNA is TGTGCCAGCAGTGACAGCATCGGTGGCTACACCTTC. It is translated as CASSDSIGGYTF.

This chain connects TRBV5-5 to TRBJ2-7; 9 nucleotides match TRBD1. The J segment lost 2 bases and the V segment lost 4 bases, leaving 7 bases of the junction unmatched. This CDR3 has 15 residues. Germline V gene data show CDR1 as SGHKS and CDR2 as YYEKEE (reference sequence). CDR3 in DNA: TGTGCCAGCAGCGCACCGGGACAGGGAGCCTACGAGCAGTACTTC. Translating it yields CASSAPGQGAYEQYF.

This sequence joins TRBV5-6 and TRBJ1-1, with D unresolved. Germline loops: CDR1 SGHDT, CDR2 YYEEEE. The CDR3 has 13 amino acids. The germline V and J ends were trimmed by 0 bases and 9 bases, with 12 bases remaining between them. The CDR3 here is CASSLVSVSKAFF. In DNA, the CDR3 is TGTGCCAGCAGCTTGGTTTCGGTCTCAAAAGCTTTCTTT.

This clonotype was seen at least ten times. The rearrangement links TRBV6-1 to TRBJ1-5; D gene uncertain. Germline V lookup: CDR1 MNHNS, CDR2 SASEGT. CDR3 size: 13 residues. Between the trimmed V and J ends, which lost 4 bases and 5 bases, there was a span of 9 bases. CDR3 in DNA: TGTGCCAGCAGTGCCGGGCCGTATCAGCCCCAGCATTTT. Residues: CASSAGPYQPQHF.

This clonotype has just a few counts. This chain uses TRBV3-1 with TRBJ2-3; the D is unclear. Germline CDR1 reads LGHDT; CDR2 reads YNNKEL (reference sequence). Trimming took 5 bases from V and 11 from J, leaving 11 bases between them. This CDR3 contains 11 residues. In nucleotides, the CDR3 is TGTGCCAGCAGCAGGACCTCGGGGCAGTATTTT. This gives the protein CASSRTSGQYF.

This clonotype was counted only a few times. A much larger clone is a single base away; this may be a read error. CDR3 protein: CASSLGGYNEQSF. The CDR3 DNA is TGTGCCAGCTCCCTGGGGGGCTACAATGAGCAGTCCTTC. The V gene is TRBV7-2, the J gene TRBJ2-1, with D perhaps assigned TRBD1 or TRBD2 (6 bases each). Germline CDR1 is SGHTA and CDR2 is FQGNSA. This CDR3 comprises 13 residues.

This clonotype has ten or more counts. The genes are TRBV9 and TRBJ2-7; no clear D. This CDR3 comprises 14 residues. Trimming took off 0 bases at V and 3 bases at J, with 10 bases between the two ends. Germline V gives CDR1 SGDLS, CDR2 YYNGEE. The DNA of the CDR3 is TGTGCCAGCAGCGTAGGTAGATTGGGCTACGAGCAGTACTTC. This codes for CASSVGRLGYEQYF.

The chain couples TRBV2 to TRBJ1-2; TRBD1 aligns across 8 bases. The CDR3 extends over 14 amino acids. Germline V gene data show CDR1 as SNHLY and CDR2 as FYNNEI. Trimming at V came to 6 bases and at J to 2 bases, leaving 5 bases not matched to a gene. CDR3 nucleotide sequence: TGTGCCAGCAGAAAGACAGGGGAGAACTATGGCTACACCTTC. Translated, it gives CASRKTGENYGYTF.

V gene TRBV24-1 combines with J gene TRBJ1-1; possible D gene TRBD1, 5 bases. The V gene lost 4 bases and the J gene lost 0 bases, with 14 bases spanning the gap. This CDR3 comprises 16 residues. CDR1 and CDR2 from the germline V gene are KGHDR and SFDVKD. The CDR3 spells CATSDLGGDMNTEAFF. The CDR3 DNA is TGTGCCACCAGTGACCTGGGGGGAGACATGAACACTGAAGCTTTCTTT.

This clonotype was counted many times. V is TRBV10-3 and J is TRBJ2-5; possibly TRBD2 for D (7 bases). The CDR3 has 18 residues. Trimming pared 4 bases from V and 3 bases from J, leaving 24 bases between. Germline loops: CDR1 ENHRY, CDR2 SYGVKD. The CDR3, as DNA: TGTGCCATCAGTGGCGCTAGGGGTGTGGGGGGGCGTAAAGAGACCCAGTACTTC. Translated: CAISGARGVGGRKETQYF.

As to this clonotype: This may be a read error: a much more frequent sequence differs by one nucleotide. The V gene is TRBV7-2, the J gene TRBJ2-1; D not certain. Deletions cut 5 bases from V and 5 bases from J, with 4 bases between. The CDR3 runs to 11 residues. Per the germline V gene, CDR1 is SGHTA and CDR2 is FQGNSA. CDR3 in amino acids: CASSKNNEQFF. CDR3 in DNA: TGTGCCAGCAGCAAAAACAATGAGCAGTTCTTC.

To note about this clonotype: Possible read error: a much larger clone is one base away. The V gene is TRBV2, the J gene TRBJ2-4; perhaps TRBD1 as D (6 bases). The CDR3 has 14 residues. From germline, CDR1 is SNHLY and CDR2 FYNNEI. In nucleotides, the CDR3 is TGTGCCAGCATACAGGGCGTAGCCAAAAACACTCAGTACTTC. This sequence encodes CASIQGVAKNTQYF. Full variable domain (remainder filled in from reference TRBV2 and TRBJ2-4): EPEVTQTPSHQVTQMGQEVILRCVPISNHLYFYWYRQILGQKVEFLVSFYNNEISEKSEIFDDQFSVERPDGSNFTLKIRSTKLEDSAMYFCASIQGVAKNTQYFGAGTRLSVL.